Shown below are 5 T cell receptor beta chains from a single sample sequenced in a study of Graves' ophthalmopathy and Graves' hyperthyroidism. Transcripts of RNA were the source for amplifying TCR beta CDR3 regions. Amplification began with first-round RT-PCR using HTBI primers, then second-round multiplex PCR was performed. TCRdb fed the multiplex PCR reads into MiXCR, producing one record per CDR3 protein. Among about 160,000 distinct CDR3 sequences, less than 45% were seen once, and the ten largest hold about 6%. Sequenced: peripheral blood. These receptors all come from a woman between 40 and 55 years old with Graves' ophthalmopathy.

This rearrangement joins TRBV24-1 to TRBJ2-7; D is perhaps TRBD1 (5 bases). The CDR3 runs 13 residues. Germline V gene data show CDR1 as KGHDR and CDR2 as SFDVKD. V was pared by 7 bases and J by 6 bases, with 15 bases between. The chain's CDR3 is CATSVAGWGEQYF. CDR3 nucleotide sequence: TGTGCCACCAGCGTAGCAGGGTGGGGCGAGCAGTACTTC.

This clonotype was detected many times. J is TRBJ2-7 and V is TRBV5-1, with 11 bases lining up with TRBD2. The CDR3 has 16 amino acids. Germline CDR1 reads SGHRS; CDR2 reads YFSETQ. Trimming took 0 bases from V and 3 from J; bases not matched to a gene: 5. CDR3: CASSLGQTSGGYEQYF. The DNA of the CDR3 is TGCGCCAGCAGCTTGGGTCAAACTAGCGGGGGCTACGAGCAGTACTTC.

This clonotype occurred a few times. The gene calls are TRBV27 and TRBJ1-2; no definite D call. The CDR3 spans 16 residues. Trimming shortened V by 4 bases and J by 1 base, and 16 bases separated the two germline ends. Germline assignment: CDR1 MNHEY and CDR2 SMNVEV (reference sequence). The CDR3 DNA is TGTGCCAGCAGTTCCGCCGAGACGGGAGATAACTATGGCTACACCTTC. Translated, it gives CASSSAETGDNYGYTF.

This clonotype was observed many times. The chain is built from TRBV7-3 and TRBJ1-2; unclear D gene. The length of the CDR3 is 14 residues. Trimming took off 4 bases at V and 0 bases at J, with 9 bases between the two ends. In germline, CDR1 is SGHTA, CDR2 FQGTGA. The CDR3 spells CASSSREANYGYTF. DNA for the CDR3: TGTGCCAGCAGCTCTCGGGAGGCTAACTATGGCTACACCTTC.

This clonotype was counted ten times or more. The chain is built from TRBV29-1 and TRBJ1-1; D unresolved. The germline V gene encodes CDR1 SQVTM and CDR2 ANQGSEA. This CDR3 region has 11 residues. Trimming stripped 5 bases from V and 4 bases from J, with 8 bases between. CDR3 sequence reads: CSVHRGTEAFF. The CDR3 DNA follows: TGCAGCGTTCACCGGGGCACTGAAGCTTTCTTT.